A single sample is the source of the 3 T cell receptor beta chains below, sequenced in a study of cytomegalovirus exposure and HLA in healthy donors. With 60 Vbeta and 13 Jbeta primers, the PCR was carried out. Sequenced by immunoSEQ multiplex PCR; TCRdb stores in-frame clones only, minus some. The table counts about 190,000 clones; about 1% lies in the top ten. Sample: PBMCs. The receptors originated from a woman aged 25-40 years in good health and CMV-seropositive.

The V gene is TRBV30, the J gene TRBJ2-3; 9 nucleotides match TRBD2. The V and J ends lost 0 bases and 3 bases, in that order; junction bases with no gene match: 1. Germline loops: CDR1 GTSNPN, CDR2 SVGIG (reference sequence). The CDR3 spans 14 residues. CDR3 sequence: CAWSVLAGTDTQYF. The CDR3 nucleotides read TGTGCCTGGAGTGTGCTAGCGGGAACAGATACGCAGTATTTT.

V usage is TRBV6-5 and J usage is TRBJ2-3; maybe TRBD2 (6 bases). Germline CDR1 and CDR2: MNHEY and SVGAGI. The CDR3 has 16 amino acids. V was trimmed by 0 bases and J by 4 bases, leaving 14 bases between them. In nucleotides, the CDR3 is TGTGCCAGCAGTTACTCGGCGGCGCCGGGAGCAGATACGCAGTATTTT. Residues: CASSYSAAPGADTQYF.

V is TRBV6-5 and J is TRBJ2-5; possibly TRBD1 for D (5 bases). The J call could be wrong; TRBJ2-7 is a better fit for the DNA end. The CDR3 totals 14 residues. Germline loops: CDR1 MNHEY, CDR2 SVGAGI. This CDR3 is CASSRATGAYEQYF. CDR3 coding DNA: TGTGCCAGCAGTCGCGCCACAGGAGCCTACGAGCAGTACTTC.